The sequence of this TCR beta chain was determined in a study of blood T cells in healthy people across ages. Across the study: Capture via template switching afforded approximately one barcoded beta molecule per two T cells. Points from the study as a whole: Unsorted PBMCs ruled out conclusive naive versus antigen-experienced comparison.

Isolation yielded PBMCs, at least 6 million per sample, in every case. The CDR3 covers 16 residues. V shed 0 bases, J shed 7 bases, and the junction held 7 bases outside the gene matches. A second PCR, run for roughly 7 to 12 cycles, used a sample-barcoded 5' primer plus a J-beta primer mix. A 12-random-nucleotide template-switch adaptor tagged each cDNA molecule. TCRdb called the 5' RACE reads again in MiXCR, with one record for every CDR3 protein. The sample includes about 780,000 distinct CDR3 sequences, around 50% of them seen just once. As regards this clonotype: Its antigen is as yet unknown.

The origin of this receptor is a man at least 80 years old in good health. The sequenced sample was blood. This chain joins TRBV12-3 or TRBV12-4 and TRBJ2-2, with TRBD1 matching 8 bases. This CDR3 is CASSLARTGLGGELFF. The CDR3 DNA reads TGTGCCAGCAGTTTAGCGCGGACAGGGTTAGGCGGGGAGCTGTTTTTT.